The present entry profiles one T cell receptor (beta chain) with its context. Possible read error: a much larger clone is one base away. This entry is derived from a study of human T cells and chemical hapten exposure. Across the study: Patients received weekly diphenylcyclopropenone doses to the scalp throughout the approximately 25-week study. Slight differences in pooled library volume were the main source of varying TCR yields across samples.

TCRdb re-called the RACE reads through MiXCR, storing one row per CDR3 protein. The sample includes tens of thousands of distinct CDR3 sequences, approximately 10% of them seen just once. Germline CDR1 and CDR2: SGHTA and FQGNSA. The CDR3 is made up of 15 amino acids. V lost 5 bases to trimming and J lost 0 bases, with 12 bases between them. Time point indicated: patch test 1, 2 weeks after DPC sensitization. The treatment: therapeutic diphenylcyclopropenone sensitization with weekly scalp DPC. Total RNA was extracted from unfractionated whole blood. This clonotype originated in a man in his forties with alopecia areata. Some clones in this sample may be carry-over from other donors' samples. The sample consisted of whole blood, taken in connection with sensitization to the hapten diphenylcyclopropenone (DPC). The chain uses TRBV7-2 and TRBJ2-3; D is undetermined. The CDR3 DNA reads TGTGCCAGCAGCGGGCGTAGCATCAGCACAGATACGCAGTATTTT. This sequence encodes CASSGRSISTDTQYF.